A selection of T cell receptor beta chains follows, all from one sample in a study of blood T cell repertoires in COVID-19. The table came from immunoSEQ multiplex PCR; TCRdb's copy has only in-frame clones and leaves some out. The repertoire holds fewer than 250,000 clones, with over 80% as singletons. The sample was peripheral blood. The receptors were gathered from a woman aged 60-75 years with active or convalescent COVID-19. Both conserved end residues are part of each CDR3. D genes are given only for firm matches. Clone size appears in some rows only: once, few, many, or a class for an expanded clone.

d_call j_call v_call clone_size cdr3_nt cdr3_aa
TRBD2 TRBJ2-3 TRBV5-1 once TGCGCCAGCAGTCCCTCTAGCGGGGGGGCAGATACGCAGTATTTT CASSPSSGGADTQYF
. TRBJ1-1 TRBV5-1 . TGCGCCAGCAGGATGGGGGCGGAAGGCACTGAAGCTTTCTTT CASRMGAEGTEAFF
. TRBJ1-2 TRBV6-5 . TGTGCCAGCACCCAGGTAGGGGAAGGCTATGGCTACACCTTC CASTQVGEGYGYTF
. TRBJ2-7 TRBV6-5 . TGTGCCAGCAGTAAAACAGGATCTACAACCTACGAGCAGTACTTC CASSKTGSTTYEQYF
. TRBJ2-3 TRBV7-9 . TGTGCCAGCAGCCCCAGTTGGGGGCTTAACGGGGATACGCAGTATTTT CASSPSWGLNGDTQYF
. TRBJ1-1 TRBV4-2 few TGTGCCAGCAGGGCAGGGTTGGGCACTGAAGCTTTCTTT CASRAGLGTEAFF
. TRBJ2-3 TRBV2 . TGTGCCAGCAGTGACGGGAGTGTGGGAGGCTACGACACAGATACGCAGTATTTT CASSDGSVGGYDTDTQYF
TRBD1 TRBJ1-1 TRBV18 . TGTGCCAGCTCACTGCGGACAGGCCCGAACACTGAAGCTTTCTTT CASSLRTGPNTEAFF
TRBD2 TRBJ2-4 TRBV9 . TGTGCCAGCACCGCGGGGAGCGGGGGATTTCAGTACTTC CASTAGSGGFQYF
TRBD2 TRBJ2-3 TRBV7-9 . TGTGCCAGCAGTACAGCGGGAGGAGATACGCAGTATTTT CASSTAGGDTQYF
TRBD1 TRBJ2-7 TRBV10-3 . TGTGCCATCAGTGGTGCCGGGACAGGGGTAATCGAGCAGTACTTC CAISGAGTGVIEQYF
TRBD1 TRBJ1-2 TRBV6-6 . TGTGCCAGCAGTGGGCAACAGGGGGATCACTATGGCTACACCTTC CASSGQQGDHYGYTF
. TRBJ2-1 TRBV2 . TGTGCCAGCACCTGGGCTCCCGAGAATGAGCAGTTCTTC CASTWAPENEQFF
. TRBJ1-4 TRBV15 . TGTGCCACCAGCAGAGACCACGGGGAAAAACTGTTTTTT CATSRDHGEKLFF
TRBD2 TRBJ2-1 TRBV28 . TGTGCCAGCAGCCTGGCACTAGCGGGGACTTACAATGAGCAGTTCTTC CASSLALAGTYNEQFF
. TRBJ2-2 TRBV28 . TGTGCCAGCAGTTTTATAGGAGGATTCACCGGGGAGCTGTTTTTT CASSFIGGFTGELFF
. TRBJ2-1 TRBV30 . TGTGCCTGGTGTCCCGGGGCCTACAATGAGCAGTTCTTC CAWCPGAYNEQFF
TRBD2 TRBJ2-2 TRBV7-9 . TGTGCCAGCAGCTTAAAATTTAGCGGGGACACCGGGGAGCTGTTTTTT CASSLKFSGDTGELFF